This TCR beta chain was recorded in a study of blood T cell repertoires in COVID-19. Per the original methods: Amplification of reference gene primers provided the estimated nucleated cell counts. Clones were sequenced by immunoSEQ multiplex PCR, and TCRdb holds only the in-frame ones, with some missing. That table gives V, J and clone size, and the DNA gave D and trimming. The profile shows 330,000 or so clones, approximately 91% of them singletons. Within 2 weeks before study entry, exposed participants met a COVID-19 case. This sequence was found in a woman aged 25-40 years who had been exposed to COVID-19. Sample: PBMCs or T cells enriched from blood (not recorded which).

CDR3 loop: CASSLQSYQETQYF. Written as DNA, the CDR3 is TGTGCCAGCTCACTGCAGTCGTACCAAGAGACCCAGTACTTC. The chain recombines TRBV18 with TRBJ2-5; unclear D gene. The CDR3 totals 14 residues. V was trimmed by 4 bases and J by 0 bases, leaving 9 bases between them. Germline V gives CDR1 KGHSH, CDR2 LQKENI.